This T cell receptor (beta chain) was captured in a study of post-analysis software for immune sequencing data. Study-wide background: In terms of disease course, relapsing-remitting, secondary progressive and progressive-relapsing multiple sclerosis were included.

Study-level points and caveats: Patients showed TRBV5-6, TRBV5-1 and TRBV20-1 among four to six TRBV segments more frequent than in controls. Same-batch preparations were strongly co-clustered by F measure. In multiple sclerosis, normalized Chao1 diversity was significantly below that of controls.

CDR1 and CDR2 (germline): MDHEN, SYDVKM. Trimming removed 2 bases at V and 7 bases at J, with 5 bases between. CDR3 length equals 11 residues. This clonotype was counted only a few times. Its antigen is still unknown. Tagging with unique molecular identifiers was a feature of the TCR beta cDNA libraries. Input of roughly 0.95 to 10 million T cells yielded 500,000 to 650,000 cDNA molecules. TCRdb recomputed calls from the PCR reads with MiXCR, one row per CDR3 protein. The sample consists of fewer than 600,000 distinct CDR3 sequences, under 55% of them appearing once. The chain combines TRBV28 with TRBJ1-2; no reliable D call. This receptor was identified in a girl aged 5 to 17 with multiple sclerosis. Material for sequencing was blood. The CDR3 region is CASSLEAGYTF. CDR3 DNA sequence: TGTGCCAGCAGTTTAGAGGCTGGCTACACCTTC.